The T cell receptor beta chain described here comes from a study of prognosis after radiotherapy for stage I lung cancer. Study as a whole: Recruitment took place in Nanjing, China, where patients with stage I non-small cell lung cancer were enrolled between April 2018 and 2019. Oligometastatic NSCLC after surgical resection of the primary tumor was present in roughly five patients, while newly diagnosed primary stage I lung tumors were present in roughly 14. While over 12 patients showed no significant progression after radiotherapy, a few developed distant metastases at a median of roughly 7 months.

Study-level findings and limits: The number of unique TCR clones went down after stereotactic body radiation therapy, with a median of about 10,000 versus 6,900.

There are many counts of this clonotype. The antigen remains unidentified. A read error may be the cause here, since a much bigger clone is one base away. The authors amplified TCR beta CDR3 from genomic DNA using two-round multiplex PCR. The authors ran first-round PCR with primers specific to each TRBV and TRBJ gene. From the multiplex PCR reads, TCRdb called clonotypes with MiXCR, one entry per CDR3 protein. The sample holds around 13,000 distinct CDR3 sequences, about 40% seen once. The CDR3 contains 13 residues. V dropped 10 bases and J dropped 4 bases, with 17 bases sitting between them. Germline assignment: CDR1 MNHEY and CDR2 SVGEGT.

The material sequenced was PBMCs, taken before or after stereotactic body radiation therapy (not recorded which). The origin of this receptor is a donor aged 50 or older with non-small cell lung cancer. This chain uses TRBV6-2 or TRBV6-3 with TRBJ2-7, with D unresolved. CDR3 in DNA: TGTGCCACACAGCCGGGTGGGTGGTACGAGCAGTACTTC. Encoded protein: CATQPGGWYEQYF.